This TCR beta chain was sequenced in a study of shared clonotypes between healthy human individuals. Looking at the study overall: A donor's plate count was three for CD4 naive and three for CD4 memory; CD8 naive had two and CD8 memory one.

V shed 1 base and J shed 0 bases, with 7 bases lying between them. This CDR3 comprises 15 residues. Per the germline V gene, CDR1 is MNHNS and CDR2 is SASEGT. The material for each subset, its genomic DNA, was split evenly across several immunoSEQ plates. Data came from immunoSEQ multiplex PCR; TCRdb stores just in-frame clones and leaves some out. The sample lists 2 million or so clones; 85% to 95% were seen once. The sequence came from a man aged 18 to 30 in good health. The genes are TRBV6-1 and TRBJ1-3; D gene ambiguous. The sequenced sample consisted of naive CD4+ T cells sorted from blood. Subset denoted: CD45RA+ positively selected. The CDR3 DNA reads TGTGCCAGCAGTGAAGTTCCGTCCTCTGGAAACACCATATATTTT. Translation: CASSEVPSSGNTIYF.